Below are 21 T cell receptor beta chains sequenced from a single sample in a study of cytomegalovirus exposure and HLA in healthy donors. The PCR ran on 60 Vbeta and 13 Jbeta primers. TCRdb's table, derived via immunoSEQ multiplex PCR, lists solely in-frame clones and lacks some. In the table there are 55,000 to 65,000 clones, about 80% of which are singletons. Sequencing used PBMCs. The receptors were sampled from a woman aged 40 to 49 in good health and CMV-seropositive.

With regard to this clone: At one boundary the junction diverges from the germline segment, which might be a read error. The chain combines TRBV6-4 with TRBJ1-2; D might be TRBD1 (5 bases). Germline assignment: CDR1 MRHNA and CDR2 SNTAGT. This CDR3 is built from 14 residues. DNA of the CDR3: TGTGCCCGCAGTGAAGGGGCAGGGCTGGGAGGCTACACCTTC. Translated: CARSEGAGLGGYTF.

On this clone itself: At one of its ends the junction is not consistent with the germline gene, which may arise from a read error. The J gene is TRBJ2-6, the V gene TRBV9; D possibly corresponds to TRBD1 (5 bases). This CDR3 region has 14 residues. Germline assignment: CDR1 SGDLS and CDR2 YYNGEE. The CDR3 protein is CASRQHSGANGLTF. The CDR3 bases are TGTGCCAGCAGGCAGCACTCTGGGGCCAACGGCCTGACTTTC. The entire variable domain, with the rest obtained from reference TRBV9 and TRBJ2-6, is as follows: DSGVTQTPKHLITATGQRVTLRCSPRSGDLSVYWYQQSLDQGLQFLIQYYNGEERAKGNILERFSAQQFPDLHSELNLSSLELGDSALYFCASRQHSGANGLTFGAGSRLTVL.

The V and J genes are TRBV6-4 and TRBJ2-2; a possible D gene is TRBD2 (5 bases). The ends were cut back, 0 bases at V and 5 bases at J, with 7 bases in the middle. Per the germline V gene, CDR1 is MRHNA and CDR2 is SNTAGT. This CDR3 is built from 14 residues. CDR3 in amino acids: CASSDSWETGELFF. In nucleotides, the CDR3 is TGTGCCAGCAGTGACTCTTGGGAGACCGGGGAGCTGTTTTTT.

This clone is a singleton in its sample. Germline is not matched at one junction end, which may reflect a read error. This CDR3 reads CSSSGLAVDTGELFF. In DNA, the CDR3 is TGTTCCAGCTCAGGACTAGCGGTTGACACCGGGGAGCTGTTTTTT. The chain recombines TRBV7-9 with TRBJ2-2, with 10 bases fitting TRBD2. Germline V gene data show CDR1 as SEHNR and CDR2 as FQNEAQ (reference sequence). The CDR3 has 15 amino acids. Full variable domain (rest looked up from reference TRBV7-9 and TRBJ2-2): DTGVSQNPRHKITKRGQNVTFRCDPISEHNRLYWYRQTLGQGPEFLTYFQNEAQLEKSRLLSDRFSAERPKGSFSTLEIQRTEQGDSAMYLCSSSGLAVDTGELFFGEGSRLTVL.

The chain links TRBV5-1 to TRBJ1-2; a possible D gene is TRBD1 (6 bases). This CDR3 is 12 amino acids long. Germline loops: CDR1 SGHRS, CDR2 YFSETQ. V was pared by 7 bases and J by 4 bases, with 11 bases between. As DNA, the CDR3 is TGCGCCAGCCGGGACAACTTCTATGGCTACACCTTC. Residues: CASRDNFYGYTF.

The rearrangement uses TRBV5-8 and TRBJ1-3, with 8 bases lining up with TRBD1. Germline V gene data show CDR1 as SGHTS and CDR2 as YDEGEE. The CDR3 runs to 15 residues. V was pared by 4 bases and J by 2 bases, with 5 bases of the junction left unmatched. DNA of the CDR3: TGTGCCAGCAGCCAGGACAGGGTAGCTGGAAACACCATATATTTT. It encodes CASSQDRVAGNTIYF.

The J gene is TRBJ2-2, the V gene TRBV11-3, with 7 bases aligning to TRBD2. V gave up 1 base and J gave up 4 bases; unmatched junction bases: 0. CDR3 length: 14 residues. The germline gives CDR1 SGHNT, CDR2 YENEEA. This chain's CDR3 is CASSLAGGTGELFF. In nucleotides, the CDR3 is TGTGCCAGCAGCTTAGCGGGGGGCACCGGGGAGCTGTTTTTT. Supplemented by reference TRBV11-3 and TRBJ2-2, the full variable domain reads EAGVVQSPRYKIIEKKQPVAFWCNPISGHNTLYWYLQNLGQGPELLIRYENEEAVDDSQLPKDRFSAERLKGVDSTLKIQPAELGDSAVYLCASSLAGGTGELFFGEGSRLTVL.

The chain joins TRBV4-1 to TRBJ2-4, with D uncertain. Looked up from germline, CDR1 is MGHRA and CDR2 is YSYEKL. The V and J ends lost 2 bases and 6 bases respectively, with 11 bases between them. The CDR3 is 14 residues long. The CDR3 loop reads CASSQTDTPNIQYF. The CDR3 DNA sequence: TGCGCCAGCAGCCAAACAGACACCCCAAACATTCAGTACTTC.

CDR3 in amino acids: CASSLGQGLYEQYF. The CDR3 DNA is TGCGCCAGCAGCTTGGGACAGGGCCTCTACGAGCAGTACTTC. This sequence joins TRBV5-1 and TRBJ2-7, with 7 bases lining up with TRBD1. In germline, CDR1 is SGHRS, CDR2 YFSETQ. The CDR3 loop spans 14 amino acids. V lost 0 bases and J lost 3; bases outside the gene matches: 3.

This clone was detected once. The rearrangement links TRBV27 to TRBJ1-2, with a possible D match to TRBD1 (6 bases). Germline lookup yields CDR1 MNHEY and CDR2 SMNVEV (reference sequence). V dropped 6 bases and J dropped 8 bases, with 16 bases sitting between them. The CDR3 is 13 residues long. The CDR3 is CASRYTGKEGYTF. The CDR3 DNA reads TGTGCCAGCAGGTACACAGGGAAGGAGGGCTACACCTTC.

This clone was seen a single time. The J gene is TRBJ1-2, the V gene TRBV28; 7 bases fit TRBD1. The CDR3 spans 17 residues. The germline V gene encodes CDR1 MDHEN and CDR2 SYDVKM. V lost 2 bases, J lost 4 bases, and 13 bases stayed unmatched. CDR3 coding DNA: TGTGCCAGCAGTTTACCTACGACAGGGACCAAAACCTATGGCTACACCTTC. Protein product: CASSLPTTGTKTYGYTF.

In its sample, this clone was seen a few times. This rearrangement joins TRBV4-1 to TRBJ1-2; no clear D. Germline V gene lookup returns CDR1 MGHRA and CDR2 YSYEKL. V dropped 4 bases and J dropped 4 bases, with 13 bases sitting between them. The CDR3 consists of 14 residues. CDR3 loop: CASSLPLALYGYTF. CDR3 nucleotide sequence: TGCGCCAGCAGCCTACCACTAGCCCTCTATGGCTACACCTTC.

The chain combines TRBV6-1 with TRBJ1-6; D perhaps matches TRBD1 (6 bases). The CDR3 runs to 14 residues. Germline V CDR1 and CDR2: MNHNS, SASEGT. V was cut by 10 bases and J by 7 bases, with 17 bases left in between. CDR3 loop: CATLGPGANSPLHF. As DNA, the CDR3 is TGTGCCACCCTAGGGCCAGGGGCCAATTCACCCCTCCACTTT.

This chain links TRBV2 with TRBJ1-1, with a weak D call TRBD1 (5 bases). V was pared by 8 bases and J by 6 bases, with 13 bases between. The CDR3 has 12 residues. Germline-derived CDR1 and CDR2 are SNHLY and FYNNEI. The CDR3 nucleotides read TGTGCCAGCTACTGGGGGGGTGCTGAAGCTTTCTTT. It translates to CASYWGGAEAFF.

This chain links TRBV19 with TRBJ1-4; D is perhaps TRBD1 (6 bases). V was clipped by 5 bases and J by 4 bases, with 14 bases between them. The CDR3 is 15 amino acids. Germline V gives CDR1 LNHDA, CDR2 SQIVND (reference sequence). Here the CDR3 reads CASSSGAGVNEKLFF. DNA of the CDR3: TGTGCCAGTAGTTCTGGGGCAGGGGTTAATGAAAAACTGTTTTTT.

This clone was found once. This chain uses TRBV7-9 with TRBJ1-2; D not resolved. The CDR3 loop spans 17 amino acids. The V end was cut by 0 bases, the J end by 6 bases, with 20 bases between. Germline CDR1 SEHNR, CDR2 FQNEAQ (reference sequence). The CDR3 here is CASSLADETEDVDGYTF. CDR3 coding DNA: TGTGCCAGCAGCTTAGCAGATGAGACTGAGGATGTCGATGGCTACACCTTC.

The V gene is TRBV30, the J gene TRBJ1-2, with 10 bases lining up with TRBD1. The germline gives CDR1 GTSNPN, CDR2 SVGIG (reference sequence). With V trimmed by 4 bases and J by 7 bases, 6 bases remained unmatched. CDR3 length: 13 amino acids. Here the CDR3 DNA reads TGTGCCTGGAACGACAGGGGGCAAGGTGGCTACACCTTC. It specifies CAWNDRGQGGYTF.

The chain combines TRBV7-9 with TRBJ1-1; D is ambiguous. There are 13 residues in the CDR3. V dropped 6 bases and J dropped 1 base, with 9 bases sitting between them. Germline V CDR1 and CDR2: SEHNR, FQNEAQ (reference sequence). Written as DNA, the CDR3 is TGTGCCAGCAGTTCAACACCGAACACTGAAGCTTTCTTT. This encodes CASSSTPNTEAFF. Drawing the rest from reference TRBV7-9 and TRBJ1-1, the complete variable domain is DTGVSQNPRHKITKRGQNVTFRCDPISEHNRLYWYRQTLGQGPEFLTYFQNEAQLEKSRLLSDRFSAERPKGSFSTLEIQRTEQGDSAMYLCASSSTPNTEAFFGQGTRLTVV.

V is TRBV9 and J is TRBJ1-3, with 9 bases identical to TRBD1. Germline CDR1 reads SGDLS; CDR2 reads YYNGEE. With V trimmed by 6 bases and J by 5 bases, 3 bases remained unmatched. CDR3 size: 13 residues. The CDR3 loop reads CASTTGGRNTIYF. The CDR3 coding sequence is TGTGCCAGCACCACAGGGGGCCGAAACACCATATATTTT.

This chain's CDR3 is CASSTRRGHNNEKLFF. CDR3 coding DNA: TGCGCCAGCAGCACCAGAAGGGGGCATAATAATGAAAAACTGTTTTTT. The genes are TRBV4-1 and TRBJ1-4, with TRBD1 matching 7 bases. This CDR3 spans 16 amino acids. Trimming removed 5 bases from V and 4 bases from J; junction bases left unmatched: 10. The germline V gene has CDR1 MGHRA and CDR2 YSYEKL.

The V gene is TRBV4-3, the J gene TRBJ1-2; TRBD1 matches 8 bases. There are 14 residues in the CDR3. Trimming took 0 bases from V and 6 from J; bases not matched to a gene: 3. From germline, CDR1 is LGHNA and CDR2 YSLEER. This CDR3 is CASSQDDRGDGYTF. As DNA, the CDR3 is TGCGCCAGCAGCCAAGATGACAGGGGAGATGGCTACACCTTC.